This T cell receptor (beta chain) was recorded in a study of shared clonotypes between healthy human individuals. Study-level findings and limits: Among a handful of donors, roughly 5.5% of naive CD4 clonotypes were found in common.

In replicate PCRs of sorted subsets, around 200 ng DNA, approximately 30,000 T cell genomes, was used. In the original analysis: As immunoSEQ supplied junction-only sequences (without quality scores), filtering differed. Using immunoSEQ multiplex PCR, the repertoire was profiled, and TCRdb retains in-frame clones only, with some absent. V, J and clone size are taken as reported in that table, and D and trimming were inferred from the DNA itself. The table has some 2.1 million clones, 85% to 95% seen once; the top ten hold 0.1% to 0.15%. The germline V gene has CDR1 SGHNT and CDR2 YYREEE (reference sequence). The CDR3 runs 18 residues. J gave up 4 bases and V 4 bases, and 7 bases lay outside the gene matches. Of note for this clone: What it binds is unknown.

Sequenced material: naive CD4+ T cells sorted from blood. The sample's subset: CD45RA+ positively selected. The V and J genes are TRBV5-4 and TRBJ2-2; 16 bases line up with TRBD2. This clonotype was sampled from a man aged 18 to 30 in good health. The CDR3 nucleotides are TGTGCCAGCAGCCCAGGGACTAGCGGGGGGGCGCGCACCGGGGAGCTGTTTTTT. Translated, it gives CASSPGTSGGARTGELFF.